This T cell receptor (beta chain) was observed in a study of graft-versus-host responses after intestinal transplantation. Turning to the study itself: For approximately three years after anti-thymocyte globulin induction, all recipients took tacrolimus and steroids.

With regard to this clone: Its antigen is not known.

There are 13 residues in the CDR3. Looked up from germline, CDR1 is SNHLY and CDR2 is FYNNEI. Trimming removed 8 bases from V and 3 bases from J; junction bases left unmatched: 6. Study-level results: Peak circulating GvH clone levels were associated with early post-transplant HvG declines. Within allografts, high graft-versus-host to host-versus-graft clonal ratios were seen among patients with graft-donor T cell macrochimerism.

Libraries were prepared by immunoSEQ multiplex PCR; TCRdb keeps only in-frame clonotypes and omits some of them. Among around 33,000 clones listed, around 94% were seen once. This sequence originates from a human patient who received an intestinal transplant, so some T cells may come from the graft donor. This material consisted of PBMCs, taken 16 days after intestinal transplant. V is TRBV2 and J is TRBJ2-7; 8 nucleotides match TRBD1. DNA for the CDR3: TGTGCCAGCGCCGCAGGGGGCTTCTACGAGCAGTACTTC. It is translated as CASAAGGFYEQYF.